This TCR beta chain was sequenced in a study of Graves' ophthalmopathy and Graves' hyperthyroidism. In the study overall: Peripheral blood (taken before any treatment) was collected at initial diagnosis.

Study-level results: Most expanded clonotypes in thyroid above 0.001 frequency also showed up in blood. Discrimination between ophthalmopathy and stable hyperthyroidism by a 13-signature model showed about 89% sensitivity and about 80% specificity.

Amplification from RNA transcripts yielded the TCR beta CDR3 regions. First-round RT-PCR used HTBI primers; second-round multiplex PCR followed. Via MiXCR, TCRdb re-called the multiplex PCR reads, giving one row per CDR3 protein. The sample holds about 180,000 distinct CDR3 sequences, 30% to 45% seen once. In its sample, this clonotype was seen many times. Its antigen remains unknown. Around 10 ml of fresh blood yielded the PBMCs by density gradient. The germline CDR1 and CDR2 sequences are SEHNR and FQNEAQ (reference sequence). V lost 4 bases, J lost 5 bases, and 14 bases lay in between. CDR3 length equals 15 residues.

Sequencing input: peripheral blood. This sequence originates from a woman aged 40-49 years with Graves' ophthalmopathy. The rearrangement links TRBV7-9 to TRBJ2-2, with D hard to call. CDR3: CASSSPSGLTGELFF. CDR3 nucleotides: TGTGCCAGCAGCTCTCCTTCAGGTTTAACCGGGGAGCTGTTTTTT.